This TCR beta chain was recorded in a study of blood T cell repertoires in COVID-19. Sequencing used immunoSEQ multiplex PCR; TCRdb keeps in-frame clones, though not all of them. The repertoire holds 300,000 to 350,000 clones, with 80% to 90% as singletons. Germline trimming cut 7 bases from V and 0 bases from J; bases unmatched to any gene: 5. The CDR3 covers 13 residues. Germline V CDR1 and CDR2: GTSNPN, SVGIG (reference sequence). The V and J genes are TRBV30 and TRBJ1-1; TRBD1 matches at 7 bases. The receptor was isolated from a man aged 25-40 years who had recovered from COVID-19. The specimen was PBMCs or T cells enriched from blood (not recorded which). The CDR3 DNA follows: TGTGCCTTGACGGGACAGTTGAACACTGAAGCTTTCTTT. Its translation is CALTGQLNTEAFF.